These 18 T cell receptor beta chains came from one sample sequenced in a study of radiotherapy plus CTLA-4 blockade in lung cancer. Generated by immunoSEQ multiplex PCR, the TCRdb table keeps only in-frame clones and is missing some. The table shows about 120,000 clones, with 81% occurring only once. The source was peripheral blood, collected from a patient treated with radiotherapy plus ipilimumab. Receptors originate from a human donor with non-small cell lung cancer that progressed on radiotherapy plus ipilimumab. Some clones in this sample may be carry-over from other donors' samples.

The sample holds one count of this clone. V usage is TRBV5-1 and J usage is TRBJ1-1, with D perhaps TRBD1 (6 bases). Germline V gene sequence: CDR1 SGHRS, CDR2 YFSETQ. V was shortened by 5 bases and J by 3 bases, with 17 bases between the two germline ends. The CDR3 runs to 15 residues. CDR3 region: CASSEGGAGYTEAFF. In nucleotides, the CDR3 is TGCGCCAGCAGTGAAGGGGGGGCTGGGTACACTGAAGCTTTCTTT. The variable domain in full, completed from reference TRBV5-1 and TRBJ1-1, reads KAGVTQTPRYLIKTRGQQVTLSCSPISGHRSVSWYQQTPGQGLQFLFEYFSETQRNKGNFPGRFSGRQFSNSRSEMNVSTLELGDSALYLCASSEGGAGYTEAFFGQGTRLTVV.

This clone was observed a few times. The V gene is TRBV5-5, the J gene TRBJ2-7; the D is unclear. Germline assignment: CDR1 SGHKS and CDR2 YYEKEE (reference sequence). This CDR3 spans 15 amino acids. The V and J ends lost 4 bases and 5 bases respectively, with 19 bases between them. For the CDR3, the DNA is TGTGCCAGCAGCCCGCCAGGCCGTGAGGTCCACGAGCAGTACTTC. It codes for CASSPPGREVHEQYF.

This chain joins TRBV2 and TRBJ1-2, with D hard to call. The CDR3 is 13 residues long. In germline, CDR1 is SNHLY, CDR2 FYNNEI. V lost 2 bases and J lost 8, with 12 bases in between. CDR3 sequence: CASSERGPSGYTF. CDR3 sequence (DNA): TGTGCCAGCAGTGAACGAGGCCCTAGCGGCTACACCTTC.

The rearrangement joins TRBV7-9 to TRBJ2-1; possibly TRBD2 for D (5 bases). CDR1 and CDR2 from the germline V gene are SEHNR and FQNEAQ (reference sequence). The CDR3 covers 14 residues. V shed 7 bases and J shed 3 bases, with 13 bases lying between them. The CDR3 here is CASTSKRFYNEQFF. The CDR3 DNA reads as TGTGCCAGCACGAGTAAGCGGTTCTACAATGAGCAGTTCTTC.

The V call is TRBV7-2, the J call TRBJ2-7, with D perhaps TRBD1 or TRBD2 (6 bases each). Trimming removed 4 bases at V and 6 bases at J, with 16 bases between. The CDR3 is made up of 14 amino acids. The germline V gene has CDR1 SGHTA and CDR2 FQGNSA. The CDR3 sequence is CASSYTGARSEQYF. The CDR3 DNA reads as TGTGCCAGCAGCTATACGGGGGCCAGGTCCGAGCAGTACTTC.

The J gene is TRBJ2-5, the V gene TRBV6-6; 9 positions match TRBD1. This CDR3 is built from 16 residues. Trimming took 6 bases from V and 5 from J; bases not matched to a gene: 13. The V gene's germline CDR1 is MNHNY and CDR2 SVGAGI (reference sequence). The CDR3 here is CASSRSRDRVLETQYF. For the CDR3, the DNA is TGTGCCAGCAGCCGCTCCCGGGACAGGGTACTGGAGACCCAGTACTTC.

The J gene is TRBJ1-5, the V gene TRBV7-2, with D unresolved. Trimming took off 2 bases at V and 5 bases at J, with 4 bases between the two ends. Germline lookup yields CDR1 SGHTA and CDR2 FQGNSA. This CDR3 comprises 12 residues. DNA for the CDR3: TGTGCCAGCAGCTTAAGGTATCAGCCCCAGCATTTT. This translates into CASSLRYQPQHF.

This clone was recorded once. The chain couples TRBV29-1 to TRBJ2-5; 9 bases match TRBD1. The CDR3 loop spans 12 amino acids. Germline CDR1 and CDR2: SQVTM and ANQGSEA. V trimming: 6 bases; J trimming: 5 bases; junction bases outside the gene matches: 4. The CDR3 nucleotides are TGCAGCGTGACAGGGGGACACGAGACCCAGTACTTC. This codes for CSVTGGHETQYF.

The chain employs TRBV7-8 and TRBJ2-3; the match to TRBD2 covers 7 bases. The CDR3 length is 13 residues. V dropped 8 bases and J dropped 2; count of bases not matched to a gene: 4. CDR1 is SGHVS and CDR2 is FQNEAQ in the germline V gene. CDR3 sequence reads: CASLRDYTDTQYF. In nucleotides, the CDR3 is TGTGCCAGCCTCCGGGACTACACAGATACGCAGTATTTT.

The CDR3 reads CASSHAGGGGQNEQFF. The CDR3 nucleotides are TGCGCCAGCAGCCACGCGGGGGGTGGCGGACAAAATGAGCAGTTCTTC. The chain combines TRBV4-1 with TRBJ2-1, with 8 bases matching TRBD2. Germline CDR1 and CDR2: MGHRA and YSYEKL. CDR3 length: 16 amino acids. The trim removed 3 bases at V and 7 bases at J, leaving 11 bases unmatched.

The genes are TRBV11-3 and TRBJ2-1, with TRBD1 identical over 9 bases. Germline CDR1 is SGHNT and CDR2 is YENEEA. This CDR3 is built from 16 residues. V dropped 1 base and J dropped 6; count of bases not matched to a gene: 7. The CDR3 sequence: CASSLVGRTGANEQFF. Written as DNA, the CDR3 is TGTGCCAGCAGCTTAGTGGGCCGGACAGGGGCCAATGAGCAGTTCTTC.

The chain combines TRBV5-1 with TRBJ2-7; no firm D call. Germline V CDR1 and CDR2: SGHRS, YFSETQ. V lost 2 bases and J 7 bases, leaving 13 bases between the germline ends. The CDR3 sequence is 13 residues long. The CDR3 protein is CASSFGQSEEQYF. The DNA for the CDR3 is TGCGCCAGCAGCTTCGGGCAGAGTGAGGAGCAGTACTTC.

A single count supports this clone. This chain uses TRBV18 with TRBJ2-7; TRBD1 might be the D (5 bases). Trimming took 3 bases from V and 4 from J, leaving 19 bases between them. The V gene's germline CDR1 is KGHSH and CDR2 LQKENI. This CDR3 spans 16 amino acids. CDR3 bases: TGTGCCAGCTCACCTACGCACACAGGTATCTTATACGAGCAGTACTTC. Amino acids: CASSPTHTGILYEQYF. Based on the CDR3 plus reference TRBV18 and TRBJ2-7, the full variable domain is NAGVMQNPRHLVRRRGQEARLRCSPMKGHSHVYWYRQLPEEGLKFMVYLQKENIIDESGMPKERFSAEFPKEGPSILRIQQVVRGDSAAYFCASSPTHTGILYEQYFGPGTRLTVT.

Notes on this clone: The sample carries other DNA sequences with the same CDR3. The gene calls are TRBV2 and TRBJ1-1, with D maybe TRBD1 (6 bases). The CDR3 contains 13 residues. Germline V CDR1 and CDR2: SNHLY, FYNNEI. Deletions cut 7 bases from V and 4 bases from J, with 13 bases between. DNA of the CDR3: TGTGCCAGCACTGTAACAGGGACCACTGAAGCTTTCTTT. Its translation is CASTVTGTTEAFF.

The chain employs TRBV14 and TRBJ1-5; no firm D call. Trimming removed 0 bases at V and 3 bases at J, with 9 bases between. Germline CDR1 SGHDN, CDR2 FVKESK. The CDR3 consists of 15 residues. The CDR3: CASSQEGRTNQPQHF. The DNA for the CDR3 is TGTGCCAGCAGCCAAGAAGGACGGACCAATCAGCCCCAGCATTTT.

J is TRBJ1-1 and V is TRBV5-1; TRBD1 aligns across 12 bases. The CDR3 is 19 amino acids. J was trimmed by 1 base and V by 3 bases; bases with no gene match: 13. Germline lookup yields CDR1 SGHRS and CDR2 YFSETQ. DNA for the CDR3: TGCGCCAGCAGCTACCCCCCTCCGGGACAGGGGGCCTCGAACACTGAAGCTTTCTTT. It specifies CASSYPPPGQGASNTEAFF.

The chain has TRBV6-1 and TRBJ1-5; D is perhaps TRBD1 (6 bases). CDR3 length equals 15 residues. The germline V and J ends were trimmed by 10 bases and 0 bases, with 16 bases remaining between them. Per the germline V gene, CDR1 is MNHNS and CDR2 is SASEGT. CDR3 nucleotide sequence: TGTGCCACCGGGGGGCAGACTTATAGCAATCAGCCCCAGCATTTT. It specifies CATGGQTYSNQPQHF.

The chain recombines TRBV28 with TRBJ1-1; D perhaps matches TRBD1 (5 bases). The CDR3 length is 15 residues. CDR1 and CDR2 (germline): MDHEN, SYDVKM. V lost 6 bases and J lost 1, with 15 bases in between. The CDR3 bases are TGTGCCAGCAGGCGACCGACAGCTTCGAACACTGAAGCTTTCTTT. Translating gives CASRRPTASNTEAFF. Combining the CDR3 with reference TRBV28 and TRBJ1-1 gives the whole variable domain DVKVTQSSRYLVKRTGEKVFLECVQDMDHENMFWYRQDPGLGLRLIYFSYDVKMKEKGDIPEGYSVSREKKERFSLILESASTNQTSMYLCASRRPTASNTEAFFGQGTRLTVV.